A single sample gave rise to the 30 T cell receptor beta chains below, sequenced in a study of siplizumab effects on memory and regulatory T cells. The assay was immunoSEQ multiplex PCR, and TCRdb's table has in-frame clones only and misses some. The sample contains about 50,000 clones, roughly 93% of which appear only once. Sequenced material: CD8+ T cells sorted from blood. Receptors were obtained from a human donor in good health.

The chain uses TRBV9 and TRBJ1-2; 8 nucleotides align to TRBD1. J lost 3 bases, V lost 2 bases, and 12 bases had no gene match. This CDR3 comprises 17 residues. CDR1 and CDR2 from the germline V gene are SGDLS and YYNGEE. This CDR3 reads CASSVVELGQGDYGYTF. CDR3 sequence (DNA): TGTGCCAGCAGCGTCGTAGAGCTCGGACAGGGCGACTATGGCTACACCTTC.

The gene calls are TRBV15 and TRBJ2-6; D remains unclear. Germline assignment: CDR1 LNHNV and CDR2 YYDKDF (reference sequence). Trimming removed 2 bases from V and 0 bases from J, with 11 bases in between. The CDR3 extends over 17 amino acids. CDR3: CATSRRYPLSGANVLTF. Here the CDR3 DNA reads TGTGCCACCAGCAGACGCTACCCCCTCTCTGGGGCCAACGTCCTGACTTTC.

The V call is TRBV14, the J call TRBJ2-3; D is undetermined. Trimming stripped 1 base from V and 2 bases from J, with 4 bases between. From germline, CDR1 is SGHDN and CDR2 FVKESK. The CDR3 extends over 13 amino acids. This CDR3 reads CASSQALTDTQYF. The CDR3, as DNA: TGTGCCAGCAGCCAAGCGCTCACAGATACGCAGTATTTT.

CDR3 sequence reads: CASSGPLAGADLGELFF. The CDR3 region has the DNA TGTGCCAGCAGCGGGCCTCTAGCGGGAGCAGACCTAGGGGAGCTGTTTTTT. This rearrangement joins TRBV9 to TRBJ2-2; 10 nucleotides align to TRBD2. Germline CDR1 reads SGDLS; CDR2 reads YYNGEE. The CDR3 has 17 amino acids. Losses at the gene ends were 3 bases for V and 8 bases for J; bases not matched to a gene: 13.

CDR3 protein: CASSLGTGGTGELFF. CDR3 nucleotide sequence: TGTGCCAGCAGTTTGGGGACAGGGGGTACCGGGGAGCTGTTTTTT. The chain links TRBV27 to TRBJ2-2; 11 bases are a match to TRBD1. The V and J ends lost 3 bases and 5 bases, in that order; junction bases with no gene match: 2. The germline V gene has CDR1 MNHEY and CDR2 SMNVEV (reference sequence). The CDR3 runs to 15 residues.

A single count supports this clone. CDR3 nucleotides: TGCGCCAGCAGCTTGTTAAGTATACTAGCGGGAGAGCAGGAGCAGTACTTC. This gives the protein CASSLLSILAGEQEQYF. The chain uses TRBV5-1 and TRBJ2-7; 11 nucleotides match TRBD2. J was trimmed by 7 bases and V by 1 base; bases with no gene match: 13. CDR1 SGHRS and CDR2 YFSETQ come from the germline V gene. The CDR3 runs to 17 residues. Complete variable domain (other parts from reference TRBV5-1 and TRBJ2-7): KAGVTQTPRYLIKTRGQQVTLSCSPISGHRSVSWYQQTPGQGLQFLFEYFSETQRNKGNFPGRFSGRQFSNSRSEMNVSTLELGDSALYLCASSLLSILAGEQEQYFGPGTRLTVT.

The chain recombines TRBV28 with TRBJ2-7, with 7 positions matching TRBD1. V shed 7 bases, J shed 3 bases, and the junction held 12 bases outside the gene matches. Germline V gene data show CDR1 as MDHEN and CDR2 as SYDVKM. The length of the CDR3 is 15 residues. CDR3 bases: TGTGCCAGCATGGCAGGGGGAAGGGTAGGCTACGAGCAGTACTTC. This codes for CASMAGGRVGYEQYF.

This chain uses TRBV5-4 with TRBJ2-7; 8 bases fit TRBD2. V gave up 4 bases and J gave up 2 bases; unmatched junction bases: 8. The CDR3 runs to 15 residues. The germline CDR1 and CDR2 sequences are SGHNT and YYREEE (reference sequence). CDR3 amino acids: CASSPAPGGAYEQYF. CDR3 sequence (DNA): TGTGCCAGCAGCCCGGCCCCCGGGGGGGCCTACGAGCAGTACTTC.

J is TRBJ2-1 and V is TRBV7-9; D is undetermined. Germline V CDR1 and CDR2: SEHNR, FQNEAQ (reference sequence). Trimming removed 8 bases at V and 10 bases at J, with 21 bases between. CDR3 size: 14 residues. The CDR3 nucleotides are TGTGCCAGCCAGGAATACCCGGAGACCGCGGAGCAGTTCTTC. It is translated as CASQEYPETAEQFF.

Turning to this clone: At the DNA level, this CDR3 is encoded by other sequences in the same sample as well. The chain uses TRBV9 and TRBJ2-7; maybe TRBD1 (7 bases). The germline gives CDR1 SGDLS, CDR2 YYNGEE. There are 14 residues in the CDR3. Trimming left V 0 bases short and J 4 bases short, with 11 bases between. CDR3 sequence (DNA): TGTGCCAGCAGCGTAGGATCAGGGGGGTACGAGCAGTACTTC. It translates to CASSVGSGGYEQYF.

The chain joins TRBV7-9 to TRBJ2-7, with D hard to call. This CDR3 has 13 amino acids. V lost 7 bases and J 0 bases, leaving 10 bases between the germline ends. CDR1 and CDR2 from the germline V gene are SEHNR and FQNEAQ (reference sequence). The DNA for the CDR3 is TGTGCCAGCACTGCTCCGATCTCCTACGAGCAGTACTTC. Its protein is CASTAPISYEQYF.

The chain combines TRBV7-9 with TRBJ2-3; no clear D. This CDR3 comprises 11 residues. Germline-derived CDR1 and CDR2 are SEHNR and FQNEAQ (reference sequence). V was pared by 5 bases and J by 2 bases, with 2 bases between. CDR3: CASSITDTQYF. As DNA, the CDR3 is TGTGCCAGCAGCATCACAGATACGCAGTATTTT.

The V call is TRBV4-2, the J call TRBJ1-4, with a tentative D call TRBD1 (6 bases). V shed 2 bases and J shed 2 bases, with 18 bases lying between them. The CDR3 has 18 amino acids. CDR1 and CDR2 (germline): LGHNA, YNFKEQ. CDR3 sequence (DNA): TGTGCCAGCAGCCAATGGGACATCCAAGCTACCACTAATGAAAAACTGTTTTTT. This sequence encodes CASSQWDIQATTNEKLFF.

The chain employs TRBV4-1 and TRBJ2-5; TRBD2 aligns across 11 bases. V lost 4 bases to trimming and J lost 5 bases; unmatched junction nucleotides: 9. This CDR3 region has 16 residues. The germline V gene encodes CDR1 MGHRA and CDR2 YSYEKL. CDR3 nucleotides: TGCGCCAGCAGCCGCGTTACTAGCGGGAGTCTTGAGACCCAGTACTTC. It translates to CASSRVTSGSLETQYF.

CDR3 sequence: CASRGQGANEQYF. The CDR3 DNA follows: TGTGCCAGTAGGGGACAGGGCGCGAACGAGCAGTACTTC. The J gene is TRBJ2-7, the V gene TRBV5-4; TRBD1 agrees at 9 bases. Trimming removed 8 bases from V and 5 bases from J; junction bases left unmatched: 8. The V gene's germline CDR1 is SGHNT and CDR2 YYREEE (reference sequence). The CDR3 length is 13 residues.

The chain carries TRBV27 and TRBJ1-5; D is ambiguous. The germline V gene encodes CDR1 MNHEY and CDR2 SMNVEV (reference sequence). V was pared by 6 bases and J by 1 base, with 7 bases between. The CDR3 length is 13 residues. CDR3 sequence: CASSNRSNQPQHF. Here the CDR3 DNA reads TGTGCCAGCAGCAATAGAAGCAATCAGCCCCAGCATTTT.

CDR3 sequence reads: CASSDWANVLTF. CDR3 DNA: TGTGCCAGCAGTGACTGGGCCAACGTCCTGACTTTC. The chain has TRBV2 and TRBJ2-6; D is ambiguous. CDR3 length: 12 residues. Trimming shortened V by 3 bases and J by 5 bases, and 2 bases separated the two germline ends. Germline V CDR1 and CDR2: SNHLY, FYNNEI.

This clone was counted a single time. This chain uses TRBV7-9 with TRBJ2-3; TRBD2 matches at 7 bases. V lost 7 bases to trimming and J lost 0 bases; unmatched junction nucleotides: 4. In germline, CDR1 is SEHNR, CDR2 FQNEAQ (reference sequence). The CDR3 covers 14 residues. The CDR3 is CASMAGASTDTQYF. Written as DNA, the CDR3 is TGTGCCAGCATGGCGGGAGCAAGCACAGATACGCAGTATTTT.

The genes are TRBV25-1 and TRBJ2-1; TRBD2 might be the D (7 bases). Germline loops: CDR1 MGHDK, CDR2 SYGVNS. This CDR3 spans 15 amino acids. V was pared by 5 bases and J by 4 bases, with 15 bases between. DNA of the CDR3: TGTGCCAGCAGTCTTAGGGGGGGGCTTTACAATGAGCAGTTCTTC. Protein sequence: CASSLRGGLYNEQFF.

This chain uses TRBV27 with TRBJ2-2, with TRBD2 identical over 7 bases. CDR1 and CDR2 from the germline V gene are MNHEY and SMNVEV (reference sequence). The CDR3 sequence is 15 residues long. Trimming removed 2 bases from V and 5 bases from J; junction bases left unmatched: 5. CDR3 nucleotides: TGTGCCAGCAGTTTAATCCCCGGGAGGACCGGGGAGCTGTTTTTT. Protein: CASSLIPGRTGELFF.

The V gene is TRBV9, the J gene TRBJ2-2; possibly TRBD2 for D (6 bases). The V and J ends lost 6 bases and 4 bases respectively, with 25 bases between them. Germline CDR1 SGDLS, CDR2 YYNGEE. The CDR3 totals 18 residues. CDR3 residues: CASTEVDGKLASTGELFF. CDR3 in DNA: TGTGCCAGCACGGAAGTAGATGGGAAACTAGCCTCCACCGGGGAGCTGTTTTTT.

As to this clone: At one end, the junction sequence differs from germline, possibly due to a read error. The chain joins TRBV27 to TRBJ1-2; TRBD1 aligns across 10 bases. Looked up from germline, CDR1 is MNHEY and CDR2 is SMNVEV (reference sequence). The CDR3 length is 16 residues. The CDR3 sequence is CAGSSPSGTGDYGYTF. The CDR3 bases are TGTGCCGGCAGTTCCCCTTCCGGGACAGGGGACTATGGCTACACCTTC.

CDR3 protein: CASSSNSGEDSTYEQYF. CDR3 coding DNA: TGTGCCAGCAGCTCGAACTCAGGGGAAGACTCAACCTACGAGCAGTACTTC. This chain connects TRBV7-9 to TRBJ2-7; maybe TRBD1 (6 bases). The ends were cut back, 4 bases at V and 2 bases at J, with 21 bases in the middle. Germline values: CDR1 SEHNR, CDR2 FQNEAQ (reference sequence). This CDR3 has 17 amino acids.

The chain carries TRBV7-8 and TRBJ1-2; unclear D gene. The length of the CDR3 is 14 residues. The germline V gene encodes CDR1 SGHVS and CDR2 FQNEAQ. Trimming pared 5 bases from V and 0 bases from J, leaving 10 bases between. As DNA, the CDR3 is TGTGCCAGCAGCGCGACACTATCTAACTATGGCTACACCTTC. It encodes CASSATLSNYGYTF.

This chain connects TRBV21-1 to TRBJ2-2; the tabulated D call, TRBD1, remains unverified against the DNA. TRBV21-1 has pseudogene status. CDR3 length equals 18 residues. The CDR3 is CASTHSIRQALNTGELFF. CDR3 in DNA: TGTGCCAGCACCCATTCTATTAGACAGGCCTTGAACACCGGGGAGCTGTTTTTT.

This chain joins TRBV28 and TRBJ1-4; D not resolved. Trimming pared 7 bases from V and 2 bases from J, leaving 11 bases between. There are 14 residues in the CDR3. Germline CDR1 reads MDHEN; CDR2 reads SYDVKM. CDR3 DNA: TGTGCCAGCACCCTGTTCGCGACTAATGAAAAACTGTTTTTT. It encodes CASTLFATNEKLFF. The whole variable domain, remainder taken from reference TRBV28 and TRBJ1-4, is DVKVTQSSRYLVKRTGEKVFLECVQDMDHENMFWYRQDPGLGLRLIYFSYDVKMKEKGDIPEGYSVSREKKERFSLILESASTNQTSMYLCASTLFATNEKLFFGSGTQLSVL.

This clone was found once. V gene TRBV15 combines with J gene TRBJ2-5; perhaps TRBD2 as D (7 bases). Trimming removed 4 bases from V and 5 bases from J, with 11 bases in between. Germline CDR1 and CDR2: LNHNV and YYDKDF (reference sequence). The CDR3 consists of 13 residues. As DNA, the CDR3 is TGTGCCACCAGCACAGGGGAGGGGGAGACCCAGTACTTC. As protein: CATSTGEGETQYF. Supplemented by reference TRBV15 and TRBJ2-5, the full variable domain reads DAMVIQNPRYQVTQFGKPVTLSCSQTLNHNVMYWYQQKSSQAPKLLFHYYDKDFNNEADTPDNFQSRRPNTSFCFLDIRSPGLGDTAMYLCATSTGEGETQYFGPGTRLLVL.

The chain carries TRBV5-8 and TRBJ2-1; D is possibly TRBD2 (6 bases). Looked up from germline, CDR1 is SGHTS and CDR2 is YDEGEE. This CDR3 comprises 15 residues. Trimming shortened V by 5 bases and J by 9 bases, and 21 bases separated the two germline ends. Here the CDR3 DNA reads TGTGCCAGCAGTTATCGGGAGTGGAGTTTGATTGAGCAGTTCTTC. Translating gives CASSYREWSLIEQFF. Drawing the rest from reference TRBV5-8 and TRBJ2-1, the complete variable domain is EAGVTQSPTHLIKTRGQQATLRCSPISGHTSVYWYQQALGLGLQFLLWYDEGEERNRGNFPPRFSGRQFPNYSSELNVNALELEDSALYLCASSYREWSLIEQFFGPGTRLTVL.

Written as DNA, the CDR3 is TGTGCCATCAGTGAGTCGGGGGGCGGGGACATTCAGTACTTC. Translating gives CAISESGGGDIQYF. V usage is TRBV10-3 and J usage is TRBJ2-4; D possibly matches TRBD1 or TRBD2 (6 bases each). The CDR3 is 14 residues long. Trimming removed 0 bases at V and 8 bases at J, with 11 bases between. The V gene's germline CDR1 is ENHRY and CDR2 SYGVKD.

Note on this clone: Other DNA sequences in the same sample also yield this CDR3. The V and J genes are TRBV9 and TRBJ2-7; D possibly corresponds to TRBD2 (5 bases). The CDR3 loop spans 14 amino acids. Germline V lookup: CDR1 SGDLS, CDR2 YYNGEE. V was trimmed by 2 bases and J by 2 bases, leaving 11 bases between them. The CDR3 DNA follows: TGTGCCAGCAGCGTTGGCGGGTCAGCCTACGAGCAGTACTTC. This gives the protein CASSVGGSAYEQYF. Together with reference TRBV9 and TRBJ2-7, the CDR3 gives the full variable domain: DSGVTQTPKHLITATGQRVTLRCSPRSGDLSVYWYQQSLDQGLQFLIQYYNGEERAKGNILERFSAQQFPDLHSELNLSSLELGDSALYFCASSVGGSAYEQYFGPGTRLTVT.